This TCR beta chain was obtained from a study of blood T cell repertoires in COVID-19. Overall study: The analysed material was cDNA or gDNA that came from T cells, B-cell-depleted T cells, or PBMCs.

CDR1 and CDR2 (germline): SGHVS, FQNEAQ. The CDR3 is 17 amino acids. V gave up 2 bases and J gave up 10 bases; unmatched junction bases: 14. Sequencing was performed with immunoSEQ multiplex PCR; in TCRdb, only in-frame clones are kept and a portion is missing. The sample consists of 250,000 to 300,000 clones, 75% to 95% of them appearing once. Which cohort a participant joined came from the clinical history participants gave. The gene calls are TRBV7-8 and TRBJ1-6, with 7 bases lining up with TRBD1. This clonotype originated in a woman in her twenties or thirties who had recovered from COVID-19. The sequencing sample was made of PBMCs or T cells enriched from blood (not recorded which). CDR3 DNA: TGTGCCAGCAGCTTAAGAAGCCAGGGACAGACGGGATCACCCCTCCACTTT. This encodes CASSLRSQGQTGSPLHF. The variable domain in full, with the rest retrieved from reference TRBV7-8 and TRBJ1-6, is GAGVSQSPRYKVAKRGQDVALRCDPISGHVSLFWYQQALGQGPEFLTYFQNEAQLDKSGLPSDRFFAERPEGSVSTLKIQRTQQEDSAVYLCASSLRSQGQTGSPLHFGNGTRLTVT.